What follows are 20 T cell receptor beta chains derived from one specimen sequenced in a study of T cell responses to AZD1222 COVID-19 vaccine. Sequencing was performed with immunoSEQ multiplex PCR; in TCRdb, only in-frame clones are kept and a portion is missing. The sample carries approximately 60,000 clones, around 84% recorded once. Sample: peripheral blood, taken on day 0 of AZD1222 vaccination. The origin of the receptors is an adult in good health.

V gene TRBV5-6 combines with J gene TRBJ1-5, with a weak D call TRBD1 (6 bases). The CDR3 consists of 17 residues. Germline CDR1 reads SGHDT; CDR2 reads YYEEEE. The ends were cut back, 3 bases at V and 0 bases at J, with 16 bases in the middle. The CDR3 DNA reads as TGTGCCAGCAGCTCCCGCCCAAGGGGGGCTAGCAATCAGCCCCAGCATTTT. Translated, it gives CASSSRPRGASNQPQHF. The entire variable domain, with the rest obtained from reference TRBV5-6 and TRBJ1-5, is as follows: DAGVTQSPTHLIKTRGQQVTLRCSPKSGHDTVSWYQQALGQGPQFIFQYYEEEERQRGNFPDRFSGHQFPNYSSELNVNALLLGDSALYLCASSSRPRGASNQPQHFGDGTRLSIL.

Concerning this clone itself: Sequence at one end of the junction differs from germline and may be a read error. J is TRBJ2-7 and V is TRBV6-1; no clear D. CDR1 is MNHNS and CDR2 is SASEGT in the germline V gene. This CDR3 is 15 amino acids long. The CDR3 here is CASSELVFTSSEQYF. The CDR3, as DNA: TGTGCCAGCAGTGAATTAGTTTTTACCTCCTCCGAGCAGTACTTC.

The V and J genes are TRBV12-3 or TRBV12-4 and TRBJ1-5, with 7 nucleotides matching TRBD1. The CDR3 runs 13 residues. The J segment lost 7 bases and the V segment lost 3 bases, leaving 3 bases of the junction unmatched. CDR3 amino acids: CASSLVQGQPQHF. In nucleotides, the CDR3 is TGTGCCAGCAGTTTGGTACAGGGGCAGCCCCAGCATTTT.

The chain combines TRBV5-1 with TRBJ2-7; tentative D call: TRBD2 (6 bases). The CDR3 is made up of 13 amino acids. With 5 bases removed from V and 3 bases from J, the gap between germline ends came to 12 bases. From germline, CDR1 is SGHRS and CDR2 YFSETQ. CDR3 residues: CASSSGLFYEQYF. DNA for the CDR3: TGCGCCAGCAGTTCGGGACTCTTCTACGAGCAGTACTTC.

J is TRBJ2-7 and V is TRBV7-9; 10 bases map to TRBD1. This CDR3 spans 16 amino acids. V dropped 5 bases and J dropped 5; count of bases not matched to a gene: 12. Germline-derived CDR1 and CDR2 are SEHNR and FQNEAQ (reference sequence). As DNA, the CDR3 is TGTGCCAGCAGCCCGGGACAGGGGTCCAACTGGGACGAGCAGTACTTC. Translated, it gives CASSPGQGSNWDEQYF. The complete variable domain, with remaining parts taken from reference TRBV7-9 and TRBJ2-7, reads DTGVSQNPRHKITKRGQNVTFRCDPISEHNRLYWYRQTLGQGPEFLTYFQNEAQLEKSRLLSDRFSAERPKGSFSTLEIQRTEQGDSAMYLCASSPGQGSNWDEQYFGPGTRLTVT.

This clone was found once. The V gene is TRBV10-2, the J gene TRBJ2-3; TRBD1 aligns across 7 bases. The CDR3 runs 13 residues. Germline assignment: CDR1 WSHSY and CDR2 SAAADI. V gave up 8 bases and J gave up 5 bases; unmatched junction bases: 7. CDR3 nucleotides: TGCGCCAGCGCAAGGGGGCGCGGAGATACGCAGTATTTT. Residues: CASARGRGDTQYF.

The CDR3 region has the DNA TGTGCCAGTAGTATCAGGCAGGGAAATCAGCCCCAGCATTTT. Protein sequence: CASSIRQGNQPQHF. The chain employs TRBV19 and TRBJ1-5, with D perhaps TRBD1 (5 bases). Germline V gene lookup returns CDR1 LNHDA and CDR2 SQIVND (reference sequence). The CDR3 runs 14 residues. Trimming left V 3 bases short and J 4 bases short, with 10 bases between.

Ten or more counts support this clone. The V call is TRBV30, the J call TRBJ2-7, with a possible D match to TRBD1 (6 bases). From germline, CDR1 is GTSNPN and CDR2 SVGIG (reference sequence). The CDR3 is 11 amino acids. V was trimmed by 4 bases and J by 2 bases, leaving 6 bases between them. The CDR3 loop reads CAWTGAYEQYF. The DNA of the CDR3 is TGTGCCTGGACAGGGGCCTACGAGCAGTACTTC.

V and J are TRBV7-9 and TRBJ1-2, with TRBD1 as a possible D gene (5 bases). Trimming removed 0 bases from V and 6 bases from J, with 14 bases in between. The CDR3 length is 15 residues. The germline V gene encodes CDR1 SEHNR and CDR2 FQNEAQ (reference sequence). The CDR3 sequence is CASSLAGSPRDGYTF. The CDR3 bases are TGTGCCAGCAGCTTAGCTGGGTCTCCCAGGGATGGCTACACCTTC.

The chain is built from TRBV6-6 and TRBJ2-7; D is undetermined. The CDR3 extends over 11 amino acids. Trimming left V 6 bases short and J 3 bases short, with 6 bases between. Germline loops: CDR1 MNHNY, CDR2 SVGAGI (reference sequence). This chain's CDR3 is CASSRNYEQYF. DNA for the CDR3: TGTGCCAGCAGCCGGAACTACGAGCAGTACTTC.

The J gene is TRBJ2-3, the V gene TRBV5-1; D could derive from TRBD1 or TRBD2 (5 bases each). CDR1 and CDR2 (germline): SGHRS, YFSETQ. With 4 bases removed from V and 1 base from J, the gap between germline ends came to 13 bases. The CDR3 sequence is 15 residues long. CDR3 in amino acids: CASSRSGGGTDTQYF. DNA of the CDR3: TGCGCCAGCAGCCGCTCTGGGGGAGGCACAGATACGCAGTATTTT.

V gene TRBV4-1 combines with J gene TRBJ2-7; TRBD2 agrees at 7 bases. Germline CDR1 and CDR2: MGHRA and YSYEKL. The CDR3 is 15 amino acids. The V gene end was trimmed by 1 base and the J gene end by 4 bases; junction bases not matched to a gene: 7. CDR3 amino acids: CASSQAPGGGYEQYF. CDR3 sequence (DNA): TGCGCCAGCAGCCAAGCGCCGGGCGGGGGTTACGAGCAGTACTTC.

The chain joins TRBV7-2 to TRBJ2-3; D remains unclear. Trimming cost V 7 bases and J 9 bases, with 26 bases left between them. Per the germline V gene, CDR1 is SGHTA and CDR2 is FQGNSA. This CDR3 has 16 amino acids. The CDR3 loop reads CASTPKAQHPIPTQYF. In DNA form, the CDR3 reads TGTGCCAGCACCCCCAAGGCCCAGCACCCGATACCAACGCAGTATTTT.

The chain carries TRBV19 and TRBJ2-7; a possible D gene is TRBD2 (5 bases). The CDR3 is 14 residues long. CDR1 and CDR2 (germline): LNHDA, SQIVND (reference sequence). V was clipped by 5 bases and J by 6 bases, with 17 bases between them. This CDR3 reads CASSETRGWFEQYF. The DNA of the CDR3 is TGTGCCAGTAGTGAGACCCGCGGGTGGTTCGAGCAGTACTTC. Using reference TRBV19 and TRBJ2-7 for the parts outside the CDR3, the full variable domain is DGGITQSPKYLFRKEGQNVTLSCEQNLNHDAMYWYRQDPGQGLRLIYYSQIVNDFQKGDIAEGYSVSREKKESFPLTVTSAQKNPTAFYLCASSETRGWFEQYFGPGTRLTVT.

This clone appeared a few times. The J gene is TRBJ1-1, the V gene TRBV7-9; D is unclear. Deletions cut 4 bases from V and 4 bases from J, with 13 bases between. The CDR3 consists of 14 residues. The V gene's germline CDR1 is SEHNR and CDR2 FQNEAQ (reference sequence). In nucleotides, the CDR3 is TGTGCCAGCAGCTGGAACCCGGAGTCCACTGAAGCTTTCTTT. Residues: CASSWNPESTEAFF.

This chain uses TRBV6-5 with TRBJ2-7; D unresolved. Germline V CDR1 and CDR2: MNHEY, SVGAGI. The V gene lost 0 bases and the J gene lost 2 bases, with 11 bases spanning the gap. CDR3 size: 15 residues. CDR3 protein: CASSYSAGFTYEQYF. Here the CDR3 DNA reads TGTGCCAGCAGTTACTCTGCAGGCTTTACCTACGAGCAGTACTTC.

The chain recombines TRBV3-1 (or the pseudogene TRBV3-2) with TRBJ1-2, with a weak D call TRBD1 (6 bases). The CDR3 is 12 amino acids. V shed 4 bases and J shed 11 bases, with 14 bases lying between them. Germline V lookup: CDR1 LGHDT, CDR2 YNNKEL (reference sequence). CDR3 nucleotide sequence: TGTGCCAGCAGCCCGCCGGACAGATTTTACACCTTC. This sequence encodes CASSPPDRFYTF.

The CDR3 region has the DNA TGCGCCAGCAGCTCCCGGGACAGGGTAAAAGAGACCCAGTACTTC. Translation gives CASSSRDRVKETQYF. This chain uses TRBV4-1 with TRBJ2-5, with 9 bases identical to TRBD1. Losses at the gene ends were 5 bases for V and 3 bases for J; bases not matched to a gene: 7. CDR1 and CDR2 (germline): MGHRA, YSYEKL. The CDR3 totals 15 residues.

The chain joins TRBV4-2 to TRBJ1-2, with unresolved D. Trimming cost V 1 base and J 4 bases, with 13 bases left between them. CDR1 LGHNA and CDR2 YNFKEQ come from the germline V gene. The CDR3 totals 15 residues. The CDR3 protein is CASSQGSKGGYGYTF. In DNA, the CDR3 is TGTGCCAGCAGCCAAGGTTCTAAGGGAGGCTATGGCTACACCTTC.

The J gene is TRBJ2-7, the V gene TRBV7-2; 8 bases align to TRBD2. J lost 7 bases, V lost 0 bases, and 8 bases had no gene match. The CDR3 is made up of 15 amino acids. The germline CDR1 and CDR2 sequences are SGHTA and FQGNSA. The CDR3 sequence: CASSLALVAGREQYF. The CDR3 DNA is TGTGCCAGCAGCTTAGCGCTGGTAGCGGGGAGAGAGCAGTACTTC.